A single sample gave rise to the 21 T cell receptor beta chains below, sequenced in a study of blood T cell repertoires in COVID-19. Sequencing used immunoSEQ multiplex PCR; TCRdb keeps in-frame clones, though not all of them. The data show fewer than 300,000 clones, approximately 86% seen once. Sequenced sample: peripheral blood. These receptors originate from a human donor with COVID-19, enrolled during active disease. The donor label of this sample is uncertain.

The chain combines TRBV28 with TRBJ2-2; 13 bases are a match to TRBD2. The ends lost 6 bases at V and 5 bases at J; junction bases unmatched: 6. The CDR3 extends over 16 amino acids. The V gene's germline CDR1 is MDHEN and CDR2 SYDVKM. CDR3 bases: TGTGCCAGCAGCCCCGGACTAGCGGGAGAGACCGGGGAGCTGTTTTTT. Translating gives CASSPGLAGETGELFF.

The J gene is TRBJ2-1, the V gene TRBV7-2; TRBD2 matches at 9 bases. The CDR3 loop spans 17 amino acids. V trimming: 1 base; J trimming: 4 bases; junction bases outside the gene matches: 8. Germline assignment: CDR1 SGHTA and CDR2 FQGNSA. The CDR3: CASSLDATSGKYNEQFF. The CDR3 DNA is TGTGCCAGCAGCTTAGATGCGACTAGCGGAAAATACAATGAGCAGTTCTTC.

The chain joins TRBV9 to TRBJ2-1; no reliable D call. Trimming cost V 4 bases and J 0 bases, with 11 bases left between them. The CDR3 has 15 residues. Germline CDR1 and CDR2: SGDLS and YYNGEE. This CDR3 is CASSISVLSYNEQFF. The CDR3 DNA reads TGTGCCAGCAGCATAAGCGTCCTCTCCTACAATGAGCAGTTCTTC.

The genes are TRBV5-1 and TRBJ1-2, with unresolved D. V shed 4 bases and J shed 8 bases, with 15 bases lying between them. This CDR3 is 13 amino acids long. The germline V gene encodes CDR1 SGHRS and CDR2 YFSETQ. The CDR3, as DNA: TGCGCCAGCAGCCCCGGCGAGGCGGGGGGCTACACCTTC. The encoded protein is CASSPGEAGGYTF.

The chain is built from TRBV28 and TRBJ1-5; 8 nucleotides align to TRBD1. Trimming cost V 5 bases and J 4 bases; bases outside gene matches: 10. CDR3 length: 16 residues. Germline loops: CDR1 MDHEN, CDR2 SYDVKM. This chain's CDR3 is CASSPQYRGNNQPQHF. In DNA form, the CDR3 reads TGTGCCAGCAGTCCCCAGTACAGGGGGAATAATCAGCCCCAGCATTTT.

The rearrangement joins TRBV11-2 to TRBJ2-7; 8 nucleotides line up with TRBD2. The CDR3 contains 16 residues. The germline gives CDR1 SGHAT, CDR2 FQNNGV. Unmatched junction bases numbered 6, after V lost 1 base and J lost 1 base. The CDR3 nucleotides are TGTGCCAGCAGCTTAGGCGTGGGACTAGTTTCCTACGAGCAGTACTTC. This codes for CASSLGVGLVSYEQYF. Combining the CDR3 with reference TRBV11-2 and TRBJ2-7 gives the whole variable domain EAGVAQSPRYKIIEKRQSVAFWCNPISGHATLYWYQQILGQGPKLLIQFQNNGVVDDSQLPKDRFSAERLKGVDSTLKIQPAKLEDSAVYLCASSLGVGLVSYEQYFGPGTRLTVT.

The chain recombines TRBV18 with TRBJ2-1; D not resolved. Germline V gene lookup returns CDR1 KGHSH and CDR2 LQKENI. Trimming took 6 bases from V and 11 from J, leaving 17 bases between them. The CDR3 has 13 amino acids. The CDR3 region has the DNA TGTGCCAGCTCTCCTCCAGACTCATCTAAGCAGTTCTTC. It codes for CASSPPDSSKQFF.

The CDR3 nucleotides read TGTGCCAGTAGTGCCCCCGGGGGAGCGACGGGCGAGCAGTACTTC. Amino acids: CASSAPGGATGEQYF. The chain links TRBV19 to TRBJ2-7; perhaps TRBD2 as D (6 bases). Trimming shortened V by 5 bases and J by 6 bases, and 20 bases separated the two germline ends. The CDR3 has 15 residues. Germline V gene sequence: CDR1 LNHDA, CDR2 SQIVND (reference sequence).

The V gene is TRBV10-3, the J gene TRBJ2-1; 12 bases align to TRBD2. Per the germline V gene, CDR1 is ENHRY and CDR2 is SYGVKD. The CDR3 extends over 17 amino acids. V was clipped by 10 bases and J by 0 bases; unmatched bases: 10. The chain's CDR3 is CATTGLAGTDSYNEQFF. The CDR3, as DNA: TGTGCCACTACGGGACTAGCGGGTACCGACTCCTACAATGAGCAGTTCTTC.

The gene calls are TRBV28 and TRBJ1-4, with a tentative D call TRBD1 (6 bases). V lost 8 bases and J 0 bases, leaving 16 bases between the germline ends. CDR1 MDHEN and CDR2 SYDVKM come from the germline V gene. This CDR3 spans 16 amino acids. CDR3 sequence reads: CASGGAYLATNEKLFF. Here the CDR3 DNA reads TGTGCCAGCGGGGGGGCCTACCTTGCAACTAATGAAAAACTGTTTTTT.

The genes are TRBV5-6 and TRBJ1-2; weak D call: TRBD1 (6 bases). The ends were cut back, 6 bases at V and 0 bases at J, with 15 bases in the middle. Per germline, CDR1 SGHDT and CDR2 YYEEEE. The CDR3 covers 15 residues. CDR3 coding DNA: TGTGCCAGCACGGACAGAAACCTAGCTAACTATGGCTACACCTTC. It encodes CASTDRNLANYGYTF.

The chain links TRBV20-1 to TRBJ2-7, with a tentative D call TRBD2 (5 bases). CDR1 and CDR2 (germline): DFQATT, SNEGSKA (reference sequence). Deletions cut 4 bases from V and 3 bases from J, with 13 bases between. The CDR3 is made up of 13 amino acids. The CDR3 DNA is TGCAGTGCTACTGATAACGGGGTCTACGAGCAGTACTTC. Protein product: CSATDNGVYEQYF.

The genes are TRBV5-1 and TRBJ2-1; 7 bases fit TRBD2. V lost 4 bases to trimming and J lost 4 bases; unmatched junction nucleotides: 11. The CDR3 spans 16 residues. The germline V gene encodes CDR1 SGHRS and CDR2 YFSETQ. The CDR3: CASSLTGTKEYNEQFF. Here the CDR3 DNA reads TGCGCCAGCAGCCTTACCGGGACTAAAGAGTACAATGAGCAGTTCTTC.

The V gene is TRBV3-1 (or the pseudogene TRBV3-2), the J gene TRBJ2-1, with 15 bases lining up with TRBD2. The CDR3 is 19 residues long. V lost 4 bases and J lost 0; bases outside the gene matches: 7. Per the germline V gene, CDR1 is LGHDT and CDR2 is YNNKEL (reference sequence). CDR3 sequence: CASSRGLAGGGGSYNEQFF. CDR3 DNA sequence: TGTGCCAGCAGCCGCGGACTAGCGGGAGGGGGTGGCTCCTACAATGAGCAGTTCTTC.

The chain carries TRBV14 and TRBJ2-5; a possible D gene is TRBD1 (6 bases). Trimming stripped 4 bases from V and 5 bases from J, with 17 bases between. The CDR3 totals 15 residues. The germline V gene encodes CDR1 SGHDN and CDR2 FVKESK. CDR3 sequence reads: CASSPRPTGWETQYF. The CDR3 DNA reads TGTGCCAGCAGCCCCAGACCCACAGGGTGGGAGACCCAGTACTTC.

The chain carries TRBV5-4 and TRBJ2-1; 8 bases line up with TRBD2. V trimming: 3 bases; J trimming: 3 bases; junction bases outside the gene matches: 8. CDR3 length equals 16 residues. Germline V lookup: CDR1 SGHNT, CDR2 YYREEE (reference sequence). This CDR3 is CASSSQAGASYNEQFF. The DNA for the CDR3 is TGTGCCAGCAGCTCCCAAGCGGGAGCAAGCTACAATGAGCAGTTCTTC.

The chain recombines TRBV4-2 with TRBJ1-5, with a tentative D call TRBD1 (5 bases). Trimming removed 4 bases at V and 0 bases at J, with 7 bases between. Germline lookup yields CDR1 LGHNA and CDR2 YNFKEQ. CDR3 length equals 14 residues. This CDR3 is CASSRQFSNQPQHF. CDR3 DNA sequence: TGTGCCAGCAGCCGACAGTTTAGCAATCAGCCCCAGCATTTT.

This clone was observed a few times. J is TRBJ2-7 and V is TRBV27; D may be TRBD2 (6 bases). The CDR3 spans 13 residues. V lost 8 bases to trimming and J lost 2 bases, with 13 bases between them. Germline CDR1 and CDR2: MNHEY and SMNVEV (reference sequence). The CDR3 coding sequence is TGTGCCAGCTGGCGGGACGGAGCCTACGAGCAGTACTTC. Translated: CASWRDGAYEQYF.

CDR3 sequence: CAWGLADSGANVLTF. In DNA, the CDR3 is TGTGCCTGGGGGCTAGCGGACTCTGGGGCCAACGTCCTGACTTTC. The genes are TRBV30 and TRBJ2-6; 7 nucleotides line up with TRBD2. This CDR3 spans 15 amino acids. J was trimmed by 0 bases and V by 5 bases; bases with no gene match: 4. Germline V CDR1 and CDR2: GTSNPN, SVGIG (reference sequence).

This chain connects TRBV2 to TRBJ2-5; 10 nucleotides agree with TRBD2. CDR1 and CDR2 from the germline V gene are SNHLY and FYNNEI. With V trimmed by 6 bases and J by 2 bases, 6 bases remained unmatched. The length of the CDR3 is 15 residues. In nucleotides, the CDR3 is TGTGCCAGCAGATTTGGACTAGCGGTTCAAGAGACCCAGTACTTC. Residues: CASRFGLAVQETQYF.

This chain uses TRBV30 with TRBJ2-5; 7 bases agree with TRBD2. The CDR3 contains 14 residues. Germline CDR1 GTSNPN, CDR2 SVGIG (reference sequence). V lost 3 bases to trimming and J lost 3 bases; unmatched junction nucleotides: 7. The CDR3 DNA reads TGTGCCTGGAGGTGGGGACTATCTGAAGAGACCCAGTACTTC. This encodes CAWRWGLSEETQYF.